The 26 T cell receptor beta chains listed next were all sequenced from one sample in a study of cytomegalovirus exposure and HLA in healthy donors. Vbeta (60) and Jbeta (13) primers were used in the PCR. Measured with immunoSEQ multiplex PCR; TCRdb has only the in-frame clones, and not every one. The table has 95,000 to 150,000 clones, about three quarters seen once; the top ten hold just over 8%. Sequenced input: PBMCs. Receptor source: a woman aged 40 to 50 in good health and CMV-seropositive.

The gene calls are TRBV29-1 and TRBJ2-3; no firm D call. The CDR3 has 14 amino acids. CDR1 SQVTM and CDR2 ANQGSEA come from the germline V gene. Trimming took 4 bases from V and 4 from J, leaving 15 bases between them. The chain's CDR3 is CSVARQVIADTQYF. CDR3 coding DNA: TGCAGCGTTGCAAGACAAGTCATAGCAGATACGCAGTATTTT.

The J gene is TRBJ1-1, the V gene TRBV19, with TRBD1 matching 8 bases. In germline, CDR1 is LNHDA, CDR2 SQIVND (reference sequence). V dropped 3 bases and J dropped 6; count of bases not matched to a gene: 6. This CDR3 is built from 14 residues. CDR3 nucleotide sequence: TGTGCCAGTAGTATCTTTGACAGGGGCTCTGAAGCTTTCTTT. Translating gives CASSIFDRGSEAFF. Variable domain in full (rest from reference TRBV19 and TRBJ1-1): DGGITQSPKYLFRKEGQNVTLSCEQNLNHDAMYWYRQDPGQGLRLIYYSQIVNDFQKGDIAEGYSVSREKKESFPLTVTSAQKNPTAFYLCASSIFDRGSEAFFGQGTRLTVV.

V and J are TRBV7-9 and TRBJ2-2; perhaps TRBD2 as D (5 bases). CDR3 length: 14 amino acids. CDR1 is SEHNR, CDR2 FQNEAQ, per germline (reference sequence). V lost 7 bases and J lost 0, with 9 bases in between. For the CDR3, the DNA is TGTGCCAGCACCCGGGGTGCGAACACCGGGGAGCTGTTTTTT. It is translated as CASTRGANTGELFF.

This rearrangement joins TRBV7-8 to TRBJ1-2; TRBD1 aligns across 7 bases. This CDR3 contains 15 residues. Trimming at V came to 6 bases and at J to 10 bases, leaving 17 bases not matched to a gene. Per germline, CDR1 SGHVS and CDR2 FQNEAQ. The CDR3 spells CASSYQTGPGKDYTF. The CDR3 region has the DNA TGTGCCAGCAGTTACCAGACAGGGCCGGGTAAAGACTACACCTTC. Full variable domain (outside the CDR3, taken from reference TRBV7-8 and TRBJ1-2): GAGVSQSPRYKVAKRGQDVALRCDPISGHVSLFWYQQALGQGPEFLTYFQNEAQLDKSGLPSDRFFAERPEGSVSTLKIQRTQQEDSAVYLCASSYQTGPGKDYTFGSGTRLTVV.

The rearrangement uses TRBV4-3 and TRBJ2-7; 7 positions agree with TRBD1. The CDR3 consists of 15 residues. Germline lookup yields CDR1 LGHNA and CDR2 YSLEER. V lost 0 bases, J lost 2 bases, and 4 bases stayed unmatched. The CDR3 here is CASSQDIGTAYEQYF. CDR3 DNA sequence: TGCGCCAGCAGCCAAGATATCGGGACAGCCTACGAGCAGTACTTC.

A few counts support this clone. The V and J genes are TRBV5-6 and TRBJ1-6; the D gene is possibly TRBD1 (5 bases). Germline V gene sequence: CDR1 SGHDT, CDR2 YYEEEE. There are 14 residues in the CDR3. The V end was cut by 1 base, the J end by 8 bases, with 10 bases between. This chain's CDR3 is CASSLRQGHSPLHF. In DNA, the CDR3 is TGTGCCAGCAGCTTGCGGCAGGGCCATTCACCCCTCCACTTT.

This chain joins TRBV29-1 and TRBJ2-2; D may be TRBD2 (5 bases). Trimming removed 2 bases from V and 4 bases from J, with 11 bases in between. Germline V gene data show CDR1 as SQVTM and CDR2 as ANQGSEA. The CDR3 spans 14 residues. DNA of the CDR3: TGCAGCGTTGAAAGGCTAGCCGGCACCGGGGAGCTGTTTTTT. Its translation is CSVERLAGTGELFF.

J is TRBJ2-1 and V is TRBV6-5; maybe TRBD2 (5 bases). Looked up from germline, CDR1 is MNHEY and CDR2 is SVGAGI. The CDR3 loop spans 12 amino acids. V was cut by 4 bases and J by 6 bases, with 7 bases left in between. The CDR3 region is CASSFSANEQFF. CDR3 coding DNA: TGTGCCAGCAGTTTTAGCGCCAATGAGCAGTTCTTC.

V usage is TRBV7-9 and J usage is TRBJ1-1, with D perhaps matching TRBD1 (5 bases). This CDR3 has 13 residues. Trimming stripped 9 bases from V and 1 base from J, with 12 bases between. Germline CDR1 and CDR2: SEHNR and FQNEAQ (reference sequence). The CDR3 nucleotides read TGTGCCAGTAACAACCAGGGGAACACTGAAGCTTTCTTT. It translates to CASNNQGNTEAFF.

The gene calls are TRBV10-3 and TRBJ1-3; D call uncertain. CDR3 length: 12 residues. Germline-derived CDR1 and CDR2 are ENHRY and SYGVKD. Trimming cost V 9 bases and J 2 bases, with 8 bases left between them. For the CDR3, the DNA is TGTGCCATTAGGAGTACTGGAAACACCATATATTTT. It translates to CAIRSTGNTIYF.

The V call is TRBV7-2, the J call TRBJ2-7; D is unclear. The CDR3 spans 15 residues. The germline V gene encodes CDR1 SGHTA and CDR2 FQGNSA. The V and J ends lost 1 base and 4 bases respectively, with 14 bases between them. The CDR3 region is CASSLDLLFFYEQYF. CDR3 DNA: TGTGCCAGCAGCTTAGATTTACTGTTTTTTTACGAGCAGTACTTC. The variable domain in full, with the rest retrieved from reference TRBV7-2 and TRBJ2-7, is GAGVSQSPSNKVTEKGKDVELRCDPISGHTALYWYRQSLGQGLEFLIYFQGNSAPDKSGLPSDRFSAERTGGSVSTLTIQRTQQEDSAVYLCASSLDLLFFYEQYFGPGTRLTVT.

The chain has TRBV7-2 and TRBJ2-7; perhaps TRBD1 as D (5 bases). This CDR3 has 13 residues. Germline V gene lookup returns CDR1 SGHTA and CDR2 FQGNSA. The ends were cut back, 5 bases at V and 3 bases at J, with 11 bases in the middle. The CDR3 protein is CASSATDSYEQYF. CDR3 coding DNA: TGTGCCAGCAGCGCGACAGACAGCTACGAGCAGTACTTC.

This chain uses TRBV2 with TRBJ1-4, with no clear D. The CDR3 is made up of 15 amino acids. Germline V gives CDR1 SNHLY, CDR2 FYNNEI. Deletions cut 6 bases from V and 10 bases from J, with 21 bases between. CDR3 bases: TGTGCCAGCAGGGACTGGGGTCGCACGGGCGCAAAACTGTTTTTT. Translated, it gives CASRDWGRTGAKLFF.

CDR3 in amino acids: CSARLTGELFF. In DNA, the CDR3 is TGCAGTGCTAGACTCACCGGGGAGCTGTTTTTT. This chain joins TRBV20-1 and TRBJ2-2, with D unresolved. The germline gives CDR1 DFQATT, CDR2 SNEGSKA (reference sequence). With 2 bases removed from V and 4 bases from J, the gap between germline ends came to 2 bases. The CDR3 covers 11 residues.

As DNA, the CDR3 is TGTGCCAGCAGCTTAGACCGCGGGGAATACAATGAGCAGTTCTTC. It encodes CASSLDRGEYNEQFF. This chain uses TRBV7-8 with TRBJ2-1, with TRBD2 as a possible D gene (6 bases). V was cut by 1 base and J by 4 bases, with 11 bases left in between. Germline V lookup: CDR1 SGHVS, CDR2 FQNEAQ. This CDR3 is 15 amino acids long.

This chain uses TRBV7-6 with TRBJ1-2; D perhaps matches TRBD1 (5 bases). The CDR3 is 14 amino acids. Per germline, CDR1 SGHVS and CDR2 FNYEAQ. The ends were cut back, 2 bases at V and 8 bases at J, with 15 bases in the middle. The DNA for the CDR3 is TGTGCCAGCAGCTTAAAGCTCAGGGAAGGGGGCTACACCTTC. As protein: CASSLKLREGGYTF.

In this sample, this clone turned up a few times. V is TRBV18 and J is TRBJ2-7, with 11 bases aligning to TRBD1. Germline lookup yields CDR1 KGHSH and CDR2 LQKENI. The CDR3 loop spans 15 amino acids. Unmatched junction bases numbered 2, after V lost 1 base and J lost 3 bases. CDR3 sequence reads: CASSPLGQGDYEQYF. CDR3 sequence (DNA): TGTGCCAGCTCACCACTGGGACAGGGGGACTACGAGCAGTACTTC.

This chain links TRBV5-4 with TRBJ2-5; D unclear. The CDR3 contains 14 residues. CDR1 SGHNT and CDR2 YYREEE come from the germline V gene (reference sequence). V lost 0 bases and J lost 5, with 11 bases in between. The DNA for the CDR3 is TGTGCCAGCAGCTTGGACTTCGAGGTTGAGACCCAGTACTTC. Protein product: CASSLDFEVETQYF. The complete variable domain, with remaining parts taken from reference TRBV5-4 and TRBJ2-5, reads ETGVTQSPTHLIKTRGQQVTLRCSSQSGHNTVSWYQQALGQGPQFIFQYYREEENGRGNFPPRFSGLQFPNYSSELNVNALELDDSALYLCASSLDFEVETQYFGPGTRLLVL.

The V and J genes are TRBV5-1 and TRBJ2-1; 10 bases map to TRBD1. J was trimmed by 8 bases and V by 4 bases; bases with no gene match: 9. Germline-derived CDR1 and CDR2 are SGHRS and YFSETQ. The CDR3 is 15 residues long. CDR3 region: CASSLGQGVSDEQFF. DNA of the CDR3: TGCGCCAGCAGCCTCGGACAGGGGGTGTCGGATGAGCAGTTCTTC.

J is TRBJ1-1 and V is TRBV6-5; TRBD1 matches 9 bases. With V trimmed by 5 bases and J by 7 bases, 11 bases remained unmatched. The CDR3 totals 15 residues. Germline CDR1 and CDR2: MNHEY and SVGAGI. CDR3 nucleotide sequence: TGTGCCAGCAGTCCTCGGGGGGGACAGGGCTTTGAAGCTTTCTTT. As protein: CASSPRGGQGFEAFF.

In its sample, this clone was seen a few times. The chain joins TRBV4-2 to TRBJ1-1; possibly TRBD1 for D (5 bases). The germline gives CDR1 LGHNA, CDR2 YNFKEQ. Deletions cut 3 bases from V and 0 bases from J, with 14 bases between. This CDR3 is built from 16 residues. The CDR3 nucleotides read TGTGCCAGCAGCCACCTAGGGGCCCTAATGAACACTGAAGCTTTCTTT. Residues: CASSHLGALMNTEAFF.

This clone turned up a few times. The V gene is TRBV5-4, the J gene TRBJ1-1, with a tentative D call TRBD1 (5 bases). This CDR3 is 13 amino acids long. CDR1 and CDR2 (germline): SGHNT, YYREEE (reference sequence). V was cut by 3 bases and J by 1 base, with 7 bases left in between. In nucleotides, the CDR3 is TGTGCCAGCAGCTCGGACACGAACACTGAAGCTTTCTTT. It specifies CASSSDTNTEAFF.

CDR3 loop: CASSQDAWPPSGANVLTF. CDR3 coding DNA: TGCGCCAGCAGCCAAGATGCCTGGCCCCCTTCTGGGGCCAACGTCCTGACTTTC. The chain carries TRBV4-3 and TRBJ2-6; D gene uncertain. Trimming pared 0 bases from V and 1 base from J, leaving 13 bases between. Germline values: CDR1 LGHNA, CDR2 YSLEER. There are 18 residues in the CDR3.

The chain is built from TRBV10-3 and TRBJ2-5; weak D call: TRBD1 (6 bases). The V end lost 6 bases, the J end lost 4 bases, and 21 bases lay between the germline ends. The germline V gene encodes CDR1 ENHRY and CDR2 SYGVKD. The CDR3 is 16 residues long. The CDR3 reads CAISFDRGGRGETQYF. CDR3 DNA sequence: TGTGCCATCAGCTTCGATCGAGGGGGTAGAGGAGAGACCCAGTACTTC.

In DNA, the CDR3 is TGTGCCATCGGGACAGGGAGGATGGGAGCTTTCTTT. Translating gives CAIGTGRMGAFF. The chain joins TRBV10-3 to TRBJ1-1; 9 nucleotides agree with TRBD1. The CDR3 totals 12 residues. The trim removed 8 bases at V and 10 bases at J, leaving 8 bases unmatched. From germline, CDR1 is ENHRY and CDR2 SYGVKD.

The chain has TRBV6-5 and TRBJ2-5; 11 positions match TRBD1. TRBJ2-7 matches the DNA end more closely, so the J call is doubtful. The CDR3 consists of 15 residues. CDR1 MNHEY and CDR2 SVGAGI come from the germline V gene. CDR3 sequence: CASSYGGTGGYEQYF. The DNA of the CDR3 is TGTGCCAGCAGTTACGGAGGGACAGGGGGCTACGAGCAGTACTTC.